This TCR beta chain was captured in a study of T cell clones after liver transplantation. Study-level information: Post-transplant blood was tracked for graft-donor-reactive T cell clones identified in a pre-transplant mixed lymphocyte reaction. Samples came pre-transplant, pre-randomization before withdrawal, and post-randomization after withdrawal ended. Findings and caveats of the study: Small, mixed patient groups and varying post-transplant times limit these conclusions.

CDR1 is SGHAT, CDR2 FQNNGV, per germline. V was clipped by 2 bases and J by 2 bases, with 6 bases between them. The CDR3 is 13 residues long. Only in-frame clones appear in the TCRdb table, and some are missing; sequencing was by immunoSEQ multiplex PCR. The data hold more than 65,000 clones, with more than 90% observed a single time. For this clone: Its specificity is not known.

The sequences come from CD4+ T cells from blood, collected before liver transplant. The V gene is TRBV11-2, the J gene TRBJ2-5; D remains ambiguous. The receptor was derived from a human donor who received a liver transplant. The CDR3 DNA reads TGTGCCAGCAGCTTAAGACTGCAAGAGACCCAGTACTTC. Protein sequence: CASSLRLQETQYF.